Listed here are 30 T cell receptor beta chains from one sample, sequenced in a study of CD4+ T cells in melanoma. Data came from immunoSEQ multiplex PCR; TCRdb stores just in-frame clones and leaves some out. The repertoire consists of around 19,000 clones, with 81% occurring once and the leading ten covering under 7%. The sample consisted of cells from a culture (not recorded whether cultured in vitro). These receptors were collected from a human donor with melanoma.

The CDR3 DNA sequence: TGCGCCAGCAGCTTCCGTAGCTACGGGTACACCGGGGAGCTGTTTTTT. Its protein product is CASSFRSYGYTGELFF. The rearrangement links TRBV5-1 to TRBJ2-2; D uncertain. CDR1 is SGHRS and CDR2 is YFSETQ in the germline V gene. This CDR3 has 16 amino acids. The germline V and J ends were trimmed by 2 bases and 3 bases, with 14 bases remaining between them.

The chain joins TRBV6-6 to TRBJ2-7; D unresolved. The CDR3 totals 12 residues. Trimming stripped 6 bases from V and 4 bases from J, with 10 bases between. Germline V lookup: CDR1 MNHNY, CDR2 SVGAGI (reference sequence). The CDR3 is CASSPQAYEQYF. DNA of the CDR3: TGTGCCAGCAGCCCCCAAGCGTACGAGCAGTACTTC.

The chain has TRBV18 and TRBJ1-1; D perhaps matches TRBD1 (6 bases). Germline V gene data show CDR1 as KGHSH and CDR2 as LQKENI. Trimming removed 0 bases at V and 6 bases at J, with 14 bases between. The CDR3 extends over 15 amino acids. CDR3 in DNA: TGTGCCAGCTCACCACCTCACAGGGTTTATTCTGAAGCTTTCTTT. Amino acid sequence: CASSPPHRVYSEAFF.

This clone was observed a handful of times. The chain employs TRBV5-8 and TRBJ1-1, with D hard to call. The CDR3 is 16 amino acids. The germline V gene has CDR1 SGHTS and CDR2 YDEGEE. Trimming removed 2 bases from V and 0 bases from J, with 14 bases in between. The CDR3 loop is CASSLLRSFVNTEAFF. The CDR3 region has the DNA TGTGCCAGCAGCTTACTACGTAGTTTTGTGAACACTGAAGCTTTCTTT. Supplemented by reference TRBV5-8 and TRBJ1-1, the full variable domain reads EAGVTQSPTHLIKTRGQQATLRCSPISGHTSVYWYQQALGLGLQFLLWYDEGEERNRGNFPPRFSGRQFPNYSSELNVNALELEDSALYLCASSLLRSFVNTEAFFGQGTRLTVV.

This chain links TRBV12-5 with TRBJ2-2, with 8 bases fitting TRBD2. CDR1 is LGHNT and CDR2 is FRNRAP in the germline V gene. There are 19 residues in the CDR3. The J segment lost 0 bases and the V segment lost 5 bases, leaving 14 bases of the junction unmatched. In DNA form, the CDR3 reads TGTGCTAGTGGTCCAGAACCGCGGGGGGCCCCCGCGAACACCGGGGAGCTGTTTTTT. This gives the protein CASGPEPRGAPANTGELFF.

Only one count was recorded for this clone. This chain links TRBV5-6 with TRBJ2-1; maybe TRBD2 (5 bases). Trimming shortened V by 1 base and J by 3 bases, and 11 bases separated the two germline ends. The CDR3 length is 15 residues. Looked up from germline, CDR1 is SGHDT and CDR2 is YYEEEE. The CDR3 nucleotides read TGTGCCAGCAGCTTGCGGAGGCGCCACTACAATGAGCAGTTCTTC. Translated: CASSLRRRHYNEQFF. Using reference TRBV5-6 and TRBJ2-1 for the parts outside the CDR3, the full variable domain is DAGVTQSPTHLIKTRGQQVTLRCSPKSGHDTVSWYQQALGQGPQFIFQYYEEEERQRGNFPDRFSGHQFPNYSSELNVNALLLGDSALYLCASSLRRRHYNEQFFGPGTRLTVL.

V and J are TRBV2 and TRBJ1-2, with TRBD1 as a possible D gene (5 bases). Between the trimmed V and J ends, which lost 6 bases and 10 bases, there was a span of 30 bases. Germline CDR1 reads SNHLY; CDR2 reads FYNNEI. The CDR3 runs 17 residues. The CDR3: CASSDGWLALDTTFYTF. As DNA, the CDR3 is TGTGCCAGCAGCGACGGATGGTTGGCACTGGACACCACTTTCTACACCTTC.

The V and J genes are TRBV7-3 and TRBJ2-3; 7 bases match TRBD1. The CDR3 has 15 residues. From germline, CDR1 is SGHTA and CDR2 FQGTGA. The V segment lost 3 bases and the J segment 4 bases; nucleotides outside the gene matches: 7. The CDR3 protein is CASSLTGFFADTQYF. CDR3 DNA: TGTGCCAGCAGCTTGACAGGGTTCTTTGCAGATACGCAGTATTTT.

J is TRBJ1-5 and V is TRBV7-3; tentative D call: TRBD1 (6 bases). The CDR3 covers 18 residues. Germline CDR1 SGHTA, CDR2 FQGTGA. V lost 1 base, J lost 2 bases, and 18 bases lay in between. The CDR3 DNA sequence: TGTGCCAGCAGCTTAAAGGCTTCAGGACAGTTAGGCAATCAGCCCCAGCATTTT. It specifies CASSLKASGQLGNQPQHF.

The rearrangement joins TRBV5-4 to TRBJ1-2; TRBD1 might be the D (5 bases). V was shortened by 4 bases and J by 7 bases, with 17 bases between the two germline ends. Germline-derived CDR1 and CDR2 are SGHNT and YYREEE (reference sequence). This CDR3 comprises 14 residues. CDR3 bases: TGTGCCAGCAGCCCGGATCCGGCCCAGGGTGGCTACACCTTC. Its translation is CASSPDPAQGGYTF.

V and J are TRBV10-1 and TRBJ1-4; maybe TRBD1 (5 bases). CDR3 size: 17 residues. Trimming took 3 bases from V and 0 from J, leaving 14 bases between them. The germline V gene encodes CDR1 WNHNN and CDR2 SYGVQD (reference sequence). The CDR3 DNA follows: TGCGCCAGCAGTGACGAAATTCCAGGGACAACTAATGAAAAACTGTTTTTT. It translates to CASSDEIPGTTNEKLFF.

This clone was observed a few times. The chain has TRBV5-4 and TRBJ2-7; perhaps TRBD2 as D (6 bases). Germline V gives CDR1 SGHNT, CDR2 YYREEE (reference sequence). V gave up 4 bases and J gave up 2 bases, with 10 bases separating them. This CDR3 is 13 amino acids long. The DNA for the CDR3 is TGTGCCAGCAGCCCGCGGGGTCCCTACGAGCAGTACTTC. Amino acid sequence: CASSPRGPYEQYF.

The CDR3, as DNA: TGTGCCAGCAGCCAAGATCCGGGAGCGCCCCAGCATTTT. Encoded protein: CASSQDPGAPQHF. This rearrangement joins TRBV4-2 to TRBJ1-5; D is unclear. The germline V gene has CDR1 LGHNA and CDR2 YNFKEQ. V was shortened by 0 bases and J by 9 bases, with 9 bases between the two germline ends. The CDR3 runs to 13 residues.

This clone was counted a single time. The V and J genes are TRBV12-5 and TRBJ2-5; perhaps TRBD2 as D (5 bases). There are 14 residues in the CDR3. Germline CDR1 LGHNT, CDR2 FRNRAP. Between the trimmed V and J ends, which lost 5 bases and 5 bases, there was a span of 15 bases. CDR3 region: CASGHDWPGETQYF. CDR3 coding DNA: TGTGCTAGTGGTCACGATTGGCCGGGGGAGACCCAGTACTTC. The full variable domain, rest sourced from reference TRBV12-5 and TRBJ2-5, is DARVTQTPRHKVTEMGQEVTMRCQPILGHNTVFWYRQTMMQGLELLAYFRNRAPLDDSGMPKDRFSAEMPDATLATLKIQPSEPRDSAVYFCASGHDWPGETQYFGPGTRLLVL.

This chain links TRBV7-9 with TRBJ2-2; D is possibly TRBD1 (6 bases). This CDR3 has 19 amino acids. V lost 4 bases to trimming and J lost 3 bases, with 24 bases between them. The germline V gene has CDR1 SEHNR and CDR2 FQNEAQ (reference sequence). CDR3 coding DNA: TGTGCCAGCAGCTCCCCAGCCGCACAGGGTAATTCGCACACCGGGGAGCTGTTTTTT. This encodes CASSSPAAQGNSHTGELFF.

This chain joins TRBV5-1 and TRBJ2-3; 7 bases line up with TRBD1. The V gene's germline CDR1 is SGHRS and CDR2 YFSETQ. The CDR3 sequence is 16 residues long. With 1 base clipped from V and 0 bases from J, the junction kept 5 bases outside the gene matches. CDR3: CASSLPGQLSTDTQYF. The CDR3 DNA reads TGCGCCAGCAGCTTGCCGGGACAGCTAAGCACAGATACGCAGTATTTT.

The gene calls are TRBV5-4 and TRBJ2-7, with 14 bases identical to TRBD2. Germline CDR1 reads SGHNT; CDR2 reads YYREEE (reference sequence). This CDR3 contains 16 residues. Trimming at V came to 3 bases and at J to 5 bases, leaving 7 bases not matched to a gene. Written as DNA, the CDR3 is TGTGCCAGCAGCTCTGATCGGACTAGCGGGGGGAACGAGCAGTACTTC. Protein: CASSSDRTSGGNEQYF.

The J gene is TRBJ1-1, the V gene TRBV4-1; a weak D match, TRBD1 (6 bases). Germline loops: CDR1 MGHRA, CDR2 YSYEKL. The CDR3 is 16 amino acids. Deletions cut 3 bases from V and 2 bases from J, with 16 bases between. CDR3 sequence reads: CASSHGRQVNNTEAFF. In DNA, the CDR3 is TGCGCCAGCAGCCACGGACGACAGGTAAATAACACTGAAGCTTTCTTT.

The CDR3 here is CASSPAPFEQYF. The CDR3 nucleotides read TGTGCCAGCAGCCCTGCCCCTTTCGAGCAGTACTTC. This chain links TRBV7-9 with TRBJ2-7; D gene ambiguous. Per the germline V gene, CDR1 is SEHNR and CDR2 is FQNEAQ (reference sequence). Between the trimmed V and J ends, which lost 5 bases and 6 bases, there was a span of 11 bases. This CDR3 has 12 amino acids.

The V gene is TRBV11-2, the J gene TRBJ1-2, with D uncertain. This CDR3 is 14 amino acids long. CDR1 is SGHAT, CDR2 FQNNGV, per germline. Trimming took off 1 base at V and 4 bases at J, with 10 bases between the two ends. The CDR3 region has the DNA TGTGCCAGCAGCTTAGTTGAAGCGGGCTATGGCTACACCTTC. Translating gives CASSLVEAGYGYTF.

The chain carries TRBV5-4 and TRBJ2-7; perhaps TRBD2 as D (7 bases). The CDR3 has 14 amino acids. CDR1 and CDR2 (germline): SGHNT, YYREEE (reference sequence). Between the trimmed V and J ends, which lost 0 bases and 6 bases, there was a span of 13 bases. The CDR3 region is CASSLGGGASEQYF. The CDR3 coding sequence is TGTGCCAGCAGCTTGGGTGGGGGGGCAAGCGAGCAGTACTTC.

The J gene is TRBJ2-1, the V gene TRBV7-2; tentative D call: TRBD2 (6 bases). The CDR3 consists of 16 residues. V lost 5 bases to trimming and J lost 4 bases, with 18 bases between them. The germline V gene encodes CDR1 SGHTA and CDR2 FQGNSA. CDR3 sequence: CASSAPRDFPYNEQFF. DNA of the CDR3: TGTGCCAGCAGCGCCCCTCGGGACTTTCCTTACAATGAGCAGTTCTTC.

This clone has just one count. The rearrangement joins TRBV18 to TRBJ1-1; D not certain. With 2 bases removed from V and 7 bases from J, the gap between germline ends came to 5 bases. Germline CDR1 and CDR2: KGHSH and LQKENI. This CDR3 contains 11 residues. The DNA of the CDR3 is TGTGCCAGCTCACCAGGAAATGAAGCTTTCTTT. Translated: CASSPGNEAFF.

By frequency in the sample, this clone is medium-sized (0.01 to 0.1%). The genes are TRBV7-9 and TRBJ1-2, with TRBD1 as a possible D gene (5 bases). With 1 base removed from V and 2 bases from J, the gap between germline ends came to 8 bases. The CDR3 contains 14 residues. Per germline, CDR1 SEHNR and CDR2 FQNEAQ (reference sequence). The CDR3 loop is CASSLETGNYGYTF. In nucleotides, the CDR3 is TGTGCCAGCAGCTTAGAAACAGGCAACTATGGCTACACCTTC.

The chain combines TRBV6-1 with TRBJ1-2, with a weak D call TRBD1 (6 bases). Germline assignment: CDR1 MNHNS and CDR2 SASEGT. The CDR3 is made up of 14 amino acids. Trimming left V 6 bases short and J 7 bases short, with 18 bases between. CDR3 loop: CASSAPPGAPGYTF. The CDR3, as DNA: TGTGCCAGCAGCGCCCCCCCGGGGGCTCCTGGCTACACCTTC.

The chain's CDR3 is CASSWGTGTYGYTF. In DNA form, the CDR3 reads TGTGCCAGCTCATGGGGGACGGGGACCTATGGCTACACCTTC. The chain carries TRBV18 and TRBJ1-2; maybe TRBD1 (5 bases). With 5 bases removed from V and 4 bases from J, the gap between germline ends came to 14 bases. Germline values: CDR1 KGHSH, CDR2 LQKENI. CDR3 length equals 14 residues.

The chain employs TRBV4-2 and TRBJ2-7, with D possibly being TRBD1 (6 bases). Trimming removed 0 bases from V and 3 bases from J, with 12 bases in between. The CDR3 has 15 residues. Germline V gene lookup returns CDR1 LGHNA and CDR2 YNFKEQ. Written as DNA, the CDR3 is TGTGCCAGCAGCCAAGAGTCAGGCAGGGGCTACGAGCAGTACTTC. Amino acid sequence: CASSQESGRGYEQYF.

The rearrangement links TRBV29-1 to TRBJ2-7, with TRBD2 matching 13 bases. V dropped 7 bases and J dropped 2; count of bases not matched to a gene: 5. This CDR3 comprises 14 residues. Germline CDR1 SQVTM, CDR2 ANQGSEA. The CDR3 DNA sequence: TGCAGCGCCTCGGGACTAGCGGGGACCTACGAGCAGTACTTC. As protein: CSASGLAGTYEQYF.

The J gene is TRBJ2-2, the V gene TRBV18; 11 nucleotides match TRBD1. This CDR3 has 16 amino acids. Germline CDR1 reads KGHSH; CDR2 reads LQKENI. Trimming removed 1 base from V and 6 bases from J; junction bases left unmatched: 4. DNA of the CDR3: TGTGCCAGCTCACCACAGCCGGGACAGGGGGCCGGGGAGCTGTTTTTT. It codes for CASSPQPGQGAGELFF.

The chain links TRBV4-2 to TRBJ2-3; D is undetermined. CDR1 is LGHNA and CDR2 is YNFKEQ in the germline V gene. CDR3 length: 14 residues. Deletions cut 1 base from V and 2 bases from J, with 7 bases between. CDR3 nucleotides: TGTGCCAGCAGCCAAGTCCCGCACACAGATACGCAGTATTTT. Its protein product is CASSQVPHTDTQYF.